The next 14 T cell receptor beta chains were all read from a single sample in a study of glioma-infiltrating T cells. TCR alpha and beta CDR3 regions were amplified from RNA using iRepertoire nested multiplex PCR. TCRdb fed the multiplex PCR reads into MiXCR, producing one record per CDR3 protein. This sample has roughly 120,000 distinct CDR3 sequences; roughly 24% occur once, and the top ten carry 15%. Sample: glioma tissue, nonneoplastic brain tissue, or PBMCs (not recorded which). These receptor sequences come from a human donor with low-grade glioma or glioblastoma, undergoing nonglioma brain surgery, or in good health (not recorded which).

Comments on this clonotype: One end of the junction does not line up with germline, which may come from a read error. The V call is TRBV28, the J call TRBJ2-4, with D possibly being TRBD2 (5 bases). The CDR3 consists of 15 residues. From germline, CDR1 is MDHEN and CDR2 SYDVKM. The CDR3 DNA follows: TGTGCCAGCAGCGTCGGAGGAGGTGTGAGAAACATTCGGTACTTC. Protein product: CASSVGGGVRNIRYF.

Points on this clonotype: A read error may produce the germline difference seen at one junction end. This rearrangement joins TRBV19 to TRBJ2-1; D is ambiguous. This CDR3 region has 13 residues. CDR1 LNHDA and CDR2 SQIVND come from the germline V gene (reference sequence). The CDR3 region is CASSLLFYNEQLF. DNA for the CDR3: TGTGCCAGTTCGTTACTCTTCTACAATGAGCAGCTCTTC.

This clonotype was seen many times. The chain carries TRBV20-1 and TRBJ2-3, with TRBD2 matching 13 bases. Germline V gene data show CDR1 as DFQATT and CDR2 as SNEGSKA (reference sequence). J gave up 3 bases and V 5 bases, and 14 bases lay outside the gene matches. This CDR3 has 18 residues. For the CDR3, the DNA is TGCAGTGCTTCCCCCCCCACACTGACTAGCGGGAGGACAGATACGCAGTATTTT. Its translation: CSASPPTLTSGRTDTQYF.

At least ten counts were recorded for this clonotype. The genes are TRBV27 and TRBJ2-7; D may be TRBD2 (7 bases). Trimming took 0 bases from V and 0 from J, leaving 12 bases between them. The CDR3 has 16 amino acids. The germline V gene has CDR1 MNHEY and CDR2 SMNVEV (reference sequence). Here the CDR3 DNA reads TGTGCCAGCAGTTTATCGCGGGGGCTAATCTCCTACGAGCAGTACTTC. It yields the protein CASSLSRGLISYEQYF.

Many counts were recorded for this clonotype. The CDR3 nucleotides are TGCAGTGCCTGGGTCCAGGGGAACACCATATATTTT. Residues: CSAWVQGNTIYF. The rearrangement links TRBV20-1 to TRBJ1-3; D might be TRBD1 (6 bases). This CDR3 spans 12 amino acids. CDR1 is DFQATT and CDR2 is SNEGSKA in the germline V gene (reference sequence). Between the trimmed V and J ends, which lost 6 bases and 7 bases, there was a span of 13 bases.

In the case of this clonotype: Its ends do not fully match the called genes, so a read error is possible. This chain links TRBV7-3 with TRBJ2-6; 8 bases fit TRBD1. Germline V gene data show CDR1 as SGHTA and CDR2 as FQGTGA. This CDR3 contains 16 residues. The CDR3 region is CASSITGGSGANVLTF. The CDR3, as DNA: TGTGCCAGCAGCATAACAGGGGGCTCTGGGGCCAACGTCCTGACTTTC.

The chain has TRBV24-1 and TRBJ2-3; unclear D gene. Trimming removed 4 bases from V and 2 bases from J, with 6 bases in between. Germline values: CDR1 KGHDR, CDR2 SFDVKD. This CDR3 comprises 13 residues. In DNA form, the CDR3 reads TGTGCCACCAGTGAGGGGATCACAGATACGCAGTATTTT. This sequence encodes CATSEGITDTQYF.

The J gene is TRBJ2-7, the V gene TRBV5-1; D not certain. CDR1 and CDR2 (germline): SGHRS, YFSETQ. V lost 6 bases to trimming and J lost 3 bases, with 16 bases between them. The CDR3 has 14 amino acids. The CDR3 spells CASTPSEGNYEQYF. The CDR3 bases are TGCGCCAGCACCCCGAGCGAAGGCAACTACGAGCAGTACTTC.

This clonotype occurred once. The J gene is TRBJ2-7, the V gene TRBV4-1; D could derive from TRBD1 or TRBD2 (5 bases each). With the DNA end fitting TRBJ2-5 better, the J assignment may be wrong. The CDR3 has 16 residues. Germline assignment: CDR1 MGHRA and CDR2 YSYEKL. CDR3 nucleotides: TGCGCCAGCAGCCCCTTTGTGGGGACCTCACAAGAGACCCAGTACTTC. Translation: CASSPFVGTSQETQYF.

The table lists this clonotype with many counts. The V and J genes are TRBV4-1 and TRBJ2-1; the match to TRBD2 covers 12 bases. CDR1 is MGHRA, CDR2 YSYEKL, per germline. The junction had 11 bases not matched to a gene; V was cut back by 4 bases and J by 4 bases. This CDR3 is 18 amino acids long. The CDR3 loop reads CASSPYQLAGGSYNEQFF. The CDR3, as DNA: TGCGCCAGCAGCCCATACCAACTAGCGGGAGGTTCATACAATGAGCAGTTCTTC.

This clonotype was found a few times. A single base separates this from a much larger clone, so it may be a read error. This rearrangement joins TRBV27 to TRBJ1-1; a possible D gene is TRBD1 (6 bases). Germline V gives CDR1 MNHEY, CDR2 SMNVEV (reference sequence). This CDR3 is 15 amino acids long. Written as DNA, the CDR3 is TGTACCAGCAGTTATAACAGGGAGGGGAACACTGAAGCTTTCTTT. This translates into CTSSYNREGNTEAFF.

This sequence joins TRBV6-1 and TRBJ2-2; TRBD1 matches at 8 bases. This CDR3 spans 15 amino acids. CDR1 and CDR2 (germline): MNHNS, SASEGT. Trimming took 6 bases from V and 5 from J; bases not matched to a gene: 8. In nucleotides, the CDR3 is TGTGCCAGCAGCCGACGGACAGGGTATACCGGGGAGCTGTTTTTT. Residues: CASSRRTGYTGELFF.

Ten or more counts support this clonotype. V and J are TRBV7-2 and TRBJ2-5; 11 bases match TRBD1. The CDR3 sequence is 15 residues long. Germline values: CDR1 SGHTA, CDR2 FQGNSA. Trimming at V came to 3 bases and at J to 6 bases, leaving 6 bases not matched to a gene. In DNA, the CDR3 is TGTGCCAGCAGCTTGGCCAGGACAGGGGGCCAGACCCAGTACTTC. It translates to CASSLARTGGQTQYF.

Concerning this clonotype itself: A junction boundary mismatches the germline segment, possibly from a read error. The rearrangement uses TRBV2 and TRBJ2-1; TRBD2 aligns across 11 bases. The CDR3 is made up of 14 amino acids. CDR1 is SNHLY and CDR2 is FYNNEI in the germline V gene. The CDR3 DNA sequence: TGTGCCAGCACTCGAACTAGCGGGAGTGATGAGAAGTTCTTC. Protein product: CASTRTSGSDEKFF.